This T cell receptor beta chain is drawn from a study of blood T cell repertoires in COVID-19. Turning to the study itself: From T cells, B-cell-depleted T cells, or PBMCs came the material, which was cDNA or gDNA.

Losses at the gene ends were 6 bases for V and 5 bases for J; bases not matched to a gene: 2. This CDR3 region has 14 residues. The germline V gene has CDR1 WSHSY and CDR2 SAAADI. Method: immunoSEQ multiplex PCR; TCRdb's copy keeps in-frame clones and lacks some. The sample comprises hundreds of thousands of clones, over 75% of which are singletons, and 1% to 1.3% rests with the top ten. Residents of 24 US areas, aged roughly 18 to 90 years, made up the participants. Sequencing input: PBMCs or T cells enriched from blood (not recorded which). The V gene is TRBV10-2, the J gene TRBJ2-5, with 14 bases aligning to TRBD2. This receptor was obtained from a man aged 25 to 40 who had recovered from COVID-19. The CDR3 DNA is TGCGCCAGCAGGGGACTAGCGGGAGAGGAGACCCAGTACTTC. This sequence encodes CASRGLAGEETQYF.